The 11 T cell receptor beta chains presented below share a single source sample, sequenced in a study of T cells after yellow fever vaccination. A single record per CDR3 protein comes from TCRdb applying MiXCR to the 5' RACE reads. Of hundreds of thousands of distinct CDR3 sequences listed, 8.1% are singletons. Sequencing used PBMCs, obtained approximately 40 days after the first yellow fever vaccination. Receptors originate from a man aged 18 to 29 who received the YFV17D yellow fever vaccine.

V usage is TRBV4-1 and J usage is TRBJ2-1; D is unclear. Trimming shortened V by 0 bases and J by 15 bases, and 15 bases separated the two germline ends. Germline CDR1 MGHRA, CDR2 YSYEKL. The CDR3 sequence is 13 residues long. For the CDR3, the DNA is TGCGCCAGCAGCCAAGAAATCCAGTTCGTGCTGTTCTTC. Its translation: CASSQEIQFVLFF.

This clonotype was counted a few times. The chain recombines TRBV5-1 with TRBJ2-5, with a possible D match to TRBD2 (5 bases). The germline V and J ends were trimmed by 4 bases and 0 bases, with 16 bases remaining between them. The V gene's germline CDR1 is SGHRS and CDR2 YFSETQ. The length of the CDR3 is 16 residues. The CDR3 DNA reads TGCGCCAGCAGCCCGACTACTAGAGGGTACCAAGAGACCCAGTACTTC. Translated, it gives CASSPTTRGYQETQYF.

This clonotype was detected a few times. V and J are TRBV28 and TRBJ1-1; 7 bases are a match to TRBD1. V trimming: 5 bases; J trimming: 6 bases; junction bases outside the gene matches: 6. This CDR3 region has 13 residues. Per germline, CDR1 MDHEN and CDR2 SYDVKM. The DNA of the CDR3 is TGTGCCAGCAGTATGTTAGACAGGGCTGAAGCTTTCTTT. Its translation is CASSMLDRAEAFF.

This clonotype was observed a handful of times. CDR3 amino acids: CASSLLSGGPYNEQFF. DNA for the CDR3: TGCGCCAGCAGCTTGTTGAGCGGGGGTCCCTACAATGAGCAGTTCTTC. This chain uses TRBV5-1 with TRBJ2-1; 8 bases fit TRBD2. With 1 base clipped from V and 2 bases from J, the junction kept 5 bases outside the gene matches. This CDR3 has 16 amino acids. The germline V gene has CDR1 SGHRS and CDR2 YFSETQ.

The rearrangement joins TRBV6-2 or TRBV6-3 to TRBJ1-5; D perhaps matches TRBD1 (6 bases). This CDR3 region has 14 residues. Per germline, CDR1 MNHEY and CDR2 SVGEGT. Trimming stripped 7 bases from V and 5 bases from J, with 15 bases between. CDR3: CASTRTAGYQPQHF. CDR3 coding DNA: TGTGCCAGCACCCGGACAGCGGGATATCAGCCCCAGCATTTT.

This clonotype was observed a handful of times. The chain joins TRBV19 to TRBJ2-1; TRBD1 agrees at 9 bases. Germline-derived CDR1 and CDR2 are LNHDA and SQIVND (reference sequence). The CDR3 runs 17 residues. V was pared by 4 bases and J by 5 bases, with 12 bases of the junction left unmatched. CDR3 nucleotide sequence: TGTGCCAGTAGTACAGGACAGGGGCTAGGAACGAACAATGAGCAGTTCTTC. Translating gives CASSTGQGLGTNNEQFF.

The chain is built from TRBV24-1 and TRBJ2-1; possible D gene TRBD2, 6 bases. Germline V gene sequence: CDR1 KGHDR, CDR2 SFDVKD. CDR3 size: 17 residues. V lost 4 bases and J 0 bases, leaving 15 bases between the germline ends. The CDR3 region has the DNA TGTGCCACCAGTGACCCGGCCGGGAGAGTCTCCTACAATGAGCAGTTCTTC. Its protein product is CATSDPAGRVSYNEQFF.

This clonotype was detected only a few times. The J gene is TRBJ1-5, the V gene TRBV4-3, with no clear D. V was trimmed by 3 bases and J by 3 bases, leaving 18 bases between them. Looked up from germline, CDR1 is LGHNA and CDR2 is YSLEER. This CDR3 is 17 amino acids long. The CDR3 DNA is TGCGCCAGCAGCCAGGATGAATGTCGGGGTACCAATCAGCCCCAGCATTTT. Translating it yields CASSQDECRGTNQPQHF.

The chain combines TRBV20-1 with TRBJ2-7; 7 nucleotides match TRBD1. CDR1 DFQATT and CDR2 SNEGSKA come from the germline V gene (reference sequence). This CDR3 comprises 13 residues. The V segment lost 3 bases and the J segment 3 bases; nucleotides outside the gene matches: 5. The CDR3 coding sequence is TGCAGTGCTAGGTACAGGGGTAACTACGAGCAGTACTTC. Protein sequence: CSARYRGNYEQYF.

This chain joins TRBV21-1 and TRBJ1-5; the table's TRBD1 call for D was not verified on the DNA. TRBV21-1 corresponds to a pseudogene. The length of the CDR3 is 15 residues. The CDR3 loop is CASRETGNSNQPQHF. The CDR3, as DNA: TGTGCCAGCAGGGAAACCGGGAATAGCAATCAGCCCCAGCATTTT.

This clonotype was detected a few times. V usage is TRBV5-1 and J usage is TRBJ2-4; tentatively, D is TRBD2 (6 bases). Germline V gives CDR1 SGHRS, CDR2 YFSETQ. CDR3 length: 15 residues. V shed 2 bases and J shed 6 bases, with 15 bases lying between them. The CDR3 here is CASSFPGVESNIQYF. CDR3 sequence (DNA): TGCGCCAGCAGCTTCCCGGGGGTAGAGTCAAACATTCAGTACTTC.